Following are 20 T cell receptor beta chains from one sample sequenced in a study of cytomegalovirus exposure and HLA in healthy donors. Use of 60 Vbeta and 13 Jbeta primers characterized the PCR. Sequencing was performed with immunoSEQ multiplex PCR; in TCRdb, only in-frame clones are kept and a portion is missing. Of fewer than 200,000 clones in the sample, approximately 80% were seen once. Material: PBMCs. The receptors here all came from a man aged 35 to 55 in good health and CMV-seronegative.

In this sample, this clone turned up a few times. The V call is TRBV7-9, the J call TRBJ1-1, with D possibly TRBD1 on 5 matching bases. V dropped 3 bases and J dropped 3 bases, with 8 bases sitting between them. Germline V gene lookup returns CDR1 SEHNR and CDR2 FQNEAQ (reference sequence). This CDR3 spans 13 amino acids. The CDR3 DNA sequence: TGTGCCAGCAGCTTCATCAGGGACACTGAAGCTTTCTTT. This encodes CASSFIRDTEAFF.

The chain has TRBV7-2 and TRBJ1-1; D unclear. The germline gives CDR1 SGHTA, CDR2 FQGNSA. The CDR3 contains 11 residues. V lost 6 bases, J lost 7 bases, and 9 bases lay in between. This CDR3 is CASRGRFEAFF. In DNA form, the CDR3 reads TGTGCCAGCAGGGGCAGGTTTGAAGCTTTCTTT.

This chain uses TRBV5-1 with TRBJ2-7; 8 bases map to TRBD2. V dropped 3 bases and J dropped 5; count of bases not matched to a gene: 4. Germline V CDR1 and CDR2: SGHRS, YFSETQ. The CDR3 has 13 residues. The DNA for the CDR3 is TGCGCCAGCAGCTCTAGCGGGTCCGACGAGCAGTACTTC. Its protein product is CASSSSGSDEQYF.

The V gene is TRBV4-1, the J gene TRBJ1-1; 9 bases are shared with TRBD1. V shed 4 bases, J shed 5 bases, and the junction held 5 bases outside the gene matches. Germline V gives CDR1 MGHRA, CDR2 YSYEKL. The CDR3 is 14 amino acids. As DNA, the CDR3 is TGCGCCAGCAGCCGGTTACAGGGGGCGACTGAAGCTTTCTTT. This translates into CASSRLQGATEAFF.

The chain links TRBV9 to TRBJ2-2; D might be TRBD1 (5 bases). The germline V gene encodes CDR1 SGDLS and CDR2 YYNGEE. Trimming took off 7 bases at V and 6 bases at J, with 19 bases between the two ends. The CDR3 extends over 15 amino acids. The CDR3 reads CASGNRIGPAGELFF. The CDR3, as DNA: TGTGCCAGCGGCAACAGGATCGGCCCGGCCGGGGAGCTGTTTTTT.

The chain links TRBV5-1 to TRBJ1-5; 10 nucleotides match TRBD1. CDR1 is SGHRS, CDR2 YFSETQ, per germline. The V segment lost 0 bases and the J segment 6 bases; nucleotides outside the gene matches: 6. The CDR3 is made up of 16 amino acids. CDR3 sequence reads: CASSLAGTGDGQPQHF. Written as DNA, the CDR3 is TGCGCCAGCAGCTTGGCGGGGACAGGGGACGGTCAGCCCCAGCATTTT. The whole variable domain, remainder taken from reference TRBV5-1 and TRBJ1-5, is KAGVTQTPRYLIKTRGQQVTLSCSPISGHRSVSWYQQTPGQGLQFLFEYFSETQRNKGNFPGRFSGRQFSNSRSEMNVSTLELGDSALYLCASSLAGTGDGQPQHFGDGTRLSIL.

The rearrangement uses TRBV4-3 and TRBJ2-5; TRBD2 agrees at 9 bases. This CDR3 spans 15 amino acids. Germline CDR1 and CDR2: LGHNA and YSLEER. Trimming at V came to 4 bases and at J to 0 bases, leaving 3 bases not matched to a gene. The CDR3 region is CASSPLAGYQETQYF. CDR3 DNA sequence: TGCGCCAGCAGCCCCCTAGCGGGGTACCAAGAGACCCAGTACTTC.

The chain recombines TRBV12-5 with TRBJ2-7, with a weak D call TRBD1 (6 bases). Germline CDR1 LGHNT, CDR2 FRNRAP. The V end was cut by 3 bases, the J end by 8 bases, with 11 bases between. The CDR3 loop spans 12 amino acids. The CDR3 protein is CASGLKGDQQYF. In DNA, the CDR3 is TGTGCTAGTGGTTTAAAGGGGGATCAGCAGTACTTC.

V usage is TRBV5-6 and J usage is TRBJ2-7; 7 nucleotides agree with TRBD2. Looked up from germline, CDR1 is SGHDT and CDR2 is YYEEEE. The CDR3 has 16 amino acids. Germline trimming cut 4 bases from V and 5 bases from J; bases unmatched to any gene: 15. The CDR3 sequence: CASSLPGRAPSNEQYF. The CDR3 DNA reads as TGTGCCAGCAGCCTTCCGGGGAGGGCCCCCAGCAACGAGCAGTACTTC.

V is TRBV5-1 and J is TRBJ2-1; 11 bases map to TRBD2. CDR1 and CDR2 (germline): SGHRS, YFSETQ. J gave up 7 bases and V 6 bases, and 24 bases lay outside the gene matches. The CDR3 consists of 20 residues. The CDR3 DNA sequence: TGCGCCAGCAACCGGTCCCCGGGACAGGTTCCTAGCGGGGGGAGAAATGAGCAGTTCTTC. It encodes CASNRSPGQVPSGGRNEQFF. Variable domain in full (rest from reference TRBV5-1 and TRBJ2-1): KAGVTQTPRYLIKTRGQQVTLSCSPISGHRSVSWYQQTPGQGLQFLFEYFSETQRNKGNFPGRFSGRQFSNSRSEMNVSTLELGDSALYLCASNRSPGQVPSGGRNEQFFGPGTRLTVL.

This clone appeared a few times. The V call is TRBV29-1, the J call TRBJ2-5; D possibly corresponds to TRBD1 (6 bases). Germline CDR1 SQVTM, CDR2 ANQGSEA. The CDR3 has 12 residues. Trimming pared 7 bases from V and 2 bases from J, leaving 11 bases between. The chain's CDR3 is CSGTASQETQYF. DNA of the CDR3: TGCAGCGGGACAGCTTCTCAAGAGACCCAGTACTTC. Drawing the rest from reference TRBV29-1 and TRBJ2-5, the complete variable domain is SAVISQKPSRDICQRGTSLTIQCQVDSQVTMMFWYRQQPGQSLTLIATANQGSEATYESGFVIDKFPISRPNLTFSTLTVSNMSPEDSSIYLCSGTASQETQYFGPGTRLLVL.

The genes are TRBV10-3 and TRBJ1-2; D is ambiguous. Germline CDR1 reads ENHRY; CDR2 reads SYGVKD. The CDR3 sequence is 16 residues long. The ends were cut back, 0 bases at V and 0 bases at J, with 11 bases in the middle. The CDR3 region is CAISESGSSPNYGYTF. The CDR3 nucleotides read TGTGCCATCAGTGAGTCGGGCAGTTCCCCTAACTATGGCTACACCTTC.

Only a few counts were recorded for this clone. The gene calls are TRBV7-2 and TRBJ2-7, with D maybe TRBD1 (6 bases). Germline values: CDR1 SGHTA, CDR2 FQGNSA. The V end was cut by 4 bases, the J end by 6 bases, with 16 bases between. The CDR3 contains 14 residues. In DNA form, the CDR3 reads TGTGCCAGCAGCTCCGCCAACAGGGTTGGCGAGCAGTACTTC. Translation: CASSSANRVGEQYF. Full variable domain (remainder filled in from reference TRBV7-2 and TRBJ2-7): GAGVSQSPSNKVTEKGKDVELRCDPISGHTALYWYRQSLGQGLEFLIYFQGNSAPDKSGLPSDRFSAERTGGSVSTLTIQRTQQEDSAVYLCASSSANRVGEQYFGPGTRLTVT.

The V and J genes are TRBV30 and TRBJ2-6; D perhaps matches TRBD2 (7 bases). Germline V CDR1 and CDR2: GTSNPN, SVGIG (reference sequence). The CDR3 consists of 20 residues. Trimming stripped 1 base from V and 0 bases from J, with 22 bases between. The chain's CDR3 is CAWSGGGGVYSSSGANVLTF. CDR3 DNA sequence: TGTGCCTGGAGTGGGGGGGGCGGGGTCTATTCCTCCTCTGGGGCCAACGTCCTGACTTTC.

The chain combines TRBV7-9 with TRBJ1-2; D is ambiguous. V shed 1 base and J shed 3 bases, with 9 bases lying between them. The CDR3 spans 14 residues. The germline V gene encodes CDR1 SEHNR and CDR2 FQNEAQ (reference sequence). The CDR3 protein is CASSLDAGYYGYTF. CDR3 DNA sequence: TGTGCCAGCAGCTTAGATGCGGGATACTATGGCTACACCTTC. Full variable domain (missing parts from reference TRBV7-9 and TRBJ1-2): DTGVSQNPRHKITKRGQNVTFRCDPISEHNRLYWYRQTLGQGPEFLTYFQNEAQLEKSRLLSDRFSAERPKGSFSTLEIQRTEQGDSAMYLCASSLDAGYYGYTFGSGTRLTVV.

The V and J genes are TRBV11-3 and TRBJ1-3, with D maybe TRBD1 (6 bases). In germline, CDR1 is SGHNT, CDR2 YENEEA. V was shortened by 2 bases and J by 0 bases, with 8 bases between the two germline ends. The CDR3 is made up of 15 amino acids. Here the CDR3 reads CASSLRDNSGNTIYF. Here the CDR3 DNA reads TGTGCCAGCAGCTTACGGGACAACTCTGGAAACACCATATATTTT.

The J gene is TRBJ1-4, the V gene TRBV10-3, with 11 bases matching TRBD1. CDR3 length: 13 residues. J was trimmed by 5 bases and V by 8 bases; bases with no gene match: 1. Germline loops: CDR1 ENHRY, CDR2 SYGVKD. CDR3 sequence (DNA): TGTGCCATCGGGACAGGGGGGAATGAAAAACTGTTTTTT. Translated, it gives CAIGTGGNEKLFF.

This clone came up once. The J gene is TRBJ2-3, the V gene TRBV15; 9 bases map to TRBD2. V lost 0 bases and J lost 4; bases outside the gene matches: 5. In germline, CDR1 is LNHNV, CDR2 YYDKDF (reference sequence). The CDR3 loop spans 16 amino acids. CDR3 protein: CATSRDLSGGSDTQYF. The CDR3 nucleotides read TGTGCCACCAGCAGAGATTTGAGCGGGGGGTCAGATACGCAGTATTTT.

The genes are TRBV5-1 and TRBJ1-2; perhaps TRBD1 as D (5 bases). V lost 3 bases to trimming and J lost 4 bases, with 16 bases between them. The CDR3 extends over 15 amino acids. In germline, CDR1 is SGHRS, CDR2 YFSETQ. Here the CDR3 DNA reads TGCGCCAGCAGCTCTGAGACGGGGGGGACCTATGGCTACACCTTC. This gives the protein CASSSETGGTYGYTF.

V is TRBV9 and J is TRBJ1-1; 8 positions match TRBD1. After removal of 2 bases from V and 4 bases from J, the junction contained 4 bases not matched to a gene. This CDR3 is built from 14 residues. Germline CDR1 reads SGDLS; CDR2 reads YYNGEE. CDR3: CASSVGQGGTEAFF. Here the CDR3 DNA reads TGTGCCAGCAGCGTCGGACAGGGAGGCACTGAAGCTTTCTTT.